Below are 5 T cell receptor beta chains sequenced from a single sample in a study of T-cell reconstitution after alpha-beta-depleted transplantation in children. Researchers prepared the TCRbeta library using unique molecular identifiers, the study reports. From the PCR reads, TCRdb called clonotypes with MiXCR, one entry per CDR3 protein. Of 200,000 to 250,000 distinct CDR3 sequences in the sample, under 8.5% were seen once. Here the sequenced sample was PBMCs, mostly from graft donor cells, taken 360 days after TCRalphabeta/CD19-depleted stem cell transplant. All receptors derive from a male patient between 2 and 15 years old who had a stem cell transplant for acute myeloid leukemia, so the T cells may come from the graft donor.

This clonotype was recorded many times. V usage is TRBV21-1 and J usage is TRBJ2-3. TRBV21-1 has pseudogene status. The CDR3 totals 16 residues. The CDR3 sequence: CASSKGQVTFTDTQYF. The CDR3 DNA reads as TGTGCCAGCAGCAAAGGCCAGGTTACTTTCACAGATACGCAGTATTTT.

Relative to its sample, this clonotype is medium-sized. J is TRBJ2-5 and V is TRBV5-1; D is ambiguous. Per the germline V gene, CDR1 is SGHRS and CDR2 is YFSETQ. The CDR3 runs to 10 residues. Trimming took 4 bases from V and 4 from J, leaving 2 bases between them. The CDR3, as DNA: TGCGCCAGCAGCGGAGAGACCCAGTACTTC. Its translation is CASSGETQYF.

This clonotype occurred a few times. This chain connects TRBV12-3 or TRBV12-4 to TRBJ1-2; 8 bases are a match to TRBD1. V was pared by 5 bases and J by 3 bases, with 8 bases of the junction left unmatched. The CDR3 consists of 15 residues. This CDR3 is CASSPPDREDYGYTF. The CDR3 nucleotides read TGTGCCAGCAGTCCGCCGGACAGGGAGGACTATGGCTACACCTTC.

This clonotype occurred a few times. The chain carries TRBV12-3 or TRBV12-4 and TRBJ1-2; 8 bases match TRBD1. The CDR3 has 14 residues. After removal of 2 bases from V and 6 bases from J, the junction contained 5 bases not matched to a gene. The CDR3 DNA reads TGTGCCAGCAGTTTACGGACAGGGTGGGATGGCTACACCTTC. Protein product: CASSLRTGWDGYTF.

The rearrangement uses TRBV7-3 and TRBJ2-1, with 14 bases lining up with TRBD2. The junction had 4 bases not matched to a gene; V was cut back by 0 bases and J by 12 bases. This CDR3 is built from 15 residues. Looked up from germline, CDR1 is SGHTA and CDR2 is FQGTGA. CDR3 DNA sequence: TGTGCCAGCAGCTTAACGGGACTAGCGGGAGTCGGGCAGTTCTTC. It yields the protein CASSLTGLAGVGQFF. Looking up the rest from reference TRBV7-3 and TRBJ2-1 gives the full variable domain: GAGVSQTPSNKVTEKGKYVELRCDPISGHTALYWYRQSLGQGPEFLIYFQGTGAADDSGLPNDRFFAVRPEGSVSTLKIQRTERGDSAVYLCASSLTGLAGVGQFFGPGTRLTVL.